This TCR beta chain was captured by sequencing in a study of blood T cell repertoires in COVID-19. Study context: Spain, Italy and the United States supplied samples that represented acute and convalescent COVID-19.

Per the germline V gene, CDR1 is SGHTA and CDR2 is FQGTGA. Trimming removed 1 base from V and 1 base from J, with 10 bases in between. The CDR3 length is 15 residues. Produced via immunoSEQ multiplex PCR; TCRdb's table is partial and in-frame only. Of some 50,000 clones listed, 89% are singletons. This clone was recorded a few times. The origin of this receptor is a man between 60 and 70 years old with acute or convalescent COVID-19. The sequenced material came from peripheral blood. The chain links TRBV7-3 to TRBJ1-1; a weak D match, TRBD1 (5 bases). The CDR3, as DNA: TGTGCCAGCAGCTTAATGGCAGGGCAGAACACTGAAGCTTTCTTT. Its translation is CASSLMAGQNTEAFF.